This TCR beta chain derives from a study of response to subunit inactivated influenza vaccine. MiXCR, applied by TCRdb to the RT-PCR reads, yields one record per CDR3 protein. There are around 570,000 distinct CDR3 sequences in the sample; approximately 11% occur only once, and about 10% lies in the top ten. This clonotype was found many times. This CDR3 region has 12 residues. Trimming removed 8 bases at V and 3 bases at J, with 11 bases between. The V gene's germline CDR1 is SNHLY and CDR2 FYNNEI. Another study also made use of these data, one on T cells expressing NK-cell markers. That work contributes: A 5'RACE template switching approach incorporating UMIs was used to make TCR beta cDNA. From sorted CD3+CD56+NKG2C+, CD3+CD56+NKG2C- and CD3+CD56-NKG2C+ T cells came the TCR beta repertoires. Among the eight sequenced donors, seven tested HCMV-seropositive and one tested seronegative. In a handful of donors, dominant CD3+CD56+NKG2C+ clonotypes ranked among the top 10 CD8+ clonotypes. It is unclear if expanded NKG2C-expressing clones target HCMV antigens.

This receptor was obtained from a man in his forties or fifties who received an inactivated influenza vaccine. The sequencing here drew on PBMCs from blood, taken on the day of vaccination. The chain employs TRBV2 and TRBJ2-7; TRBD1 might be the D (5 bases). This CDR3 is CASATVFYEQYF. The CDR3 region has the DNA TGTGCCAGCGCGACAGTTTTCTACGAGCAGTACTTC.